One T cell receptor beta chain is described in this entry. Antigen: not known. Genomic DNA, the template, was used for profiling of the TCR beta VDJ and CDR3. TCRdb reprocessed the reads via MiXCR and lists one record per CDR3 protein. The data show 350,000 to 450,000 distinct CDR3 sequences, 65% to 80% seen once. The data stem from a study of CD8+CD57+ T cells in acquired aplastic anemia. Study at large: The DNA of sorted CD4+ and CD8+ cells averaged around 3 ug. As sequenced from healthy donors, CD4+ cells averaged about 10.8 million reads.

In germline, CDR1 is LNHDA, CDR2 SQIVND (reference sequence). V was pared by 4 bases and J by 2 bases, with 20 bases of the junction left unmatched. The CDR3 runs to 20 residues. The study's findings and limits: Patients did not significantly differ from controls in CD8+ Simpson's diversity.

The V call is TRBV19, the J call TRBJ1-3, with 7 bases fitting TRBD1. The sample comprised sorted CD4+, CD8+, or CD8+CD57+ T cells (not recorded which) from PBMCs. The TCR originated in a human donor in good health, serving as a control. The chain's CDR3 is CASSNRQGAGDTGAGNTIYF. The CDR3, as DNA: TGTGCCAGTAGTAACCGACAGGGTGCCGGGGATACGGGGGCTGGAAACACCATATATTTT.